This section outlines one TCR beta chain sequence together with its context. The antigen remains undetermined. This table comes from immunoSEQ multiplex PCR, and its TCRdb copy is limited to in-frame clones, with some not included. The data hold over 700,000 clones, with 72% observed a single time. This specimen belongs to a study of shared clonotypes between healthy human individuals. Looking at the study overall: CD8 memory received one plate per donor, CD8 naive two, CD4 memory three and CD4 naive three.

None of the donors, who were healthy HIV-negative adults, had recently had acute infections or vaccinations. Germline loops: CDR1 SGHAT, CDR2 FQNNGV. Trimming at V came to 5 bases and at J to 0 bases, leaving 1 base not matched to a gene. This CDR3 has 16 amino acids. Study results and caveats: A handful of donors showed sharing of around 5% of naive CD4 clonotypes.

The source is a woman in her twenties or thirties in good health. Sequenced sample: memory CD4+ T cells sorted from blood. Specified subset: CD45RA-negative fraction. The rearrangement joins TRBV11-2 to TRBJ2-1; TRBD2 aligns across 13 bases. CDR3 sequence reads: CASSRTSGSSYNEQFF. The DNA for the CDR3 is TGTGCCAGCAGCAGGACTAGCGGGAGCTCCTACAATGAGCAGTTCTTC.